The next 18 T cell receptor beta chains were all read from a single sample in a study of cytomegalovirus exposure and HLA in healthy donors (dated by TCRdb to about 2017). Library preparation was by the immunoSEQ multiplex PCR assay. For the multiplex PCR, a mixture combining 60 forward primers for TCR Vbeta segments and 13 reverse primers for TCR Jbeta segments was used. The table was pulled from immuneACCESS by TCRdb, which kept in-frame rearrangements only. Such tables lose some clones; where checked, under half of the loss comes from unresolved V genes, and the rest has no known cause. The sample has 99,000 or so clones on record, around 75% of them singletons. The ten largest clonotypes hold approximately 1.2% of the sample. Sequenced sample: PBMCs. Every receptor here comes from a man aged 40-49 years in good health and CMV-seronegative.

The J gene is TRBJ2-2, the V gene TRBV6-1; D possibly corresponds to TRBD1 (6 bases). From germline, CDR1 is MNHNS and CDR2 SASEGT. The CDR3 is 15 amino acids. Trimming removed 6 bases at V and 5 bases at J, with 16 bases between. The CDR3 sequence: CASRPTDRLTGELFF. DNA of the CDR3: TGTGCCAGCAGACCTACCGACAGGTTGACCGGGGAGCTGTTTTTT.

This clone turned up a few times. This chain uses TRBV29-1 with TRBJ2-5, with D unresolved. The CDR3 is made up of 13 amino acids. Germline lookup yields CDR1 SQVTM and CDR2 ANQGSEA. V lost 0 bases, J lost 1 base, and 6 bases lay in between. CDR3 loop: CSVEENIQETQYF. The CDR3 DNA sequence: TGCAGCGTTGAAGAAAATATCCAAGAGACCCAGTACTTC.

The sample holds one count of this clone. Other DNA sequences in the same sample also yield this CDR3. The chain joins TRBV27 to TRBJ1-2; 8 nucleotides align to TRBD1. V lost 3 bases to trimming and J lost 8 bases; unmatched junction nucleotides: 5. Germline CDR1 MNHEY, CDR2 SMNVEV (reference sequence). The CDR3 consists of 13 residues. The DNA for the CDR3 is TGTGCCAGCAGTTTCCAGGGGGCGAGGGGCTACACCTTC. Its translation is CASSFQGARGYTF.

The gene calls are TRBV5-8 and TRBJ2-5; 9 nucleotides align to TRBD2. Germline CDR1 and CDR2: SGHTS and YDEGEE. J was trimmed by 2 bases and V by 4 bases; bases with no gene match: 12. The CDR3 loop spans 17 amino acids. For the CDR3, the DNA is TGTGCCAGCAGCCTGGGGTGGACTAGCGTCGAACAAGAGACCCAGTACTTC. It specifies CASSLGWTSVEQETQYF.

The V gene is TRBV2, the J gene TRBJ1-1, with D possibly matching TRBD1 (6 bases). Trimming removed 6 bases from V and 7 bases from J, with 12 bases in between. This CDR3 is 12 amino acids long. Per the germline V gene, CDR1 is SNHLY and CDR2 is FYNNEI. Here the CDR3 reads CASSRGVVEAFF. CDR3 nucleotides: TGTGCCAGCAGCAGGGGAGTTGTTGAAGCTTTCTTT.

This chain links TRBV19 with TRBJ1-4; 9 nucleotides align to TRBD1. Germline assignment: CDR1 LNHDA and CDR2 SQIVND (reference sequence). The ends lost 6 bases at V and 7 bases at J; junction bases unmatched: 9. The CDR3 is 15 amino acids. CDR3 sequence reads: CASSPGTGKGEKLFF. DNA for the CDR3: TGTGCCAGTAGCCCGGGGACAGGGAAGGGTGAAAAACTGTTTTTT.

V is TRBV29-1 and J is TRBJ1-1, with a possible D match to TRBD1 (6 bases). The CDR3 extends over 14 amino acids. The germline CDR1 and CDR2 sequences are SQVTM and ANQGSEA. V was clipped by 3 bases and J by 1 base, with 12 bases between them. The CDR3 protein is CSVDPGHQNTEAFF. The DNA of the CDR3 is TGCAGCGTTGATCCGGGACACCAGAACACTGAAGCTTTCTTT.

The chain recombines TRBV19 with TRBJ1-3; TRBD1 might be the D (5 bases). The CDR3 is made up of 13 amino acids. Germline V CDR1 and CDR2: LNHDA, SQIVND (reference sequence). The V and J ends lost 7 bases and 3 bases respectively, with 10 bases between them. Written as DNA, the CDR3 is TGTGCCAGTACCCGGGGACTTGGAAACACCATATATTTT. Translating gives CASTRGLGNTIYF.

The V gene is TRBV5-1, the J gene TRBJ1-1; D is possibly TRBD1 (6 bases). The CDR3 extends over 16 amino acids. Germline V gives CDR1 SGHRS, CDR2 YFSETQ. V lost 4 bases and J 4 bases, leaving 20 bases between the germline ends. CDR3 amino acids: CASSPRQEHWGTEAFF. The CDR3 bases are TGCGCCAGCAGCCCCCGACAGGAACACTGGGGCACTGAAGCTTTCTTT. Together with reference TRBV5-1 and TRBJ1-1, the CDR3 gives the full variable domain: KAGVTQTPRYLIKTRGQQVTLSCSPISGHRSVSWYQQTPGQGLQFLFEYFSETQRNKGNFPGRFSGRQFSNSRSEMNVSTLELGDSALYLCASSPRQEHWGTEAFFGQGTRLTVV.

The CDR3 coding sequence is TGCGCCAGCAGCTTGGAGCCAGGGGGCACCGGGGAGCTGTTTTTT. This codes for CASSLEPGGTGELFF. The chain has TRBV5-1 and TRBJ2-2; 7 positions agree with TRBD1. The length of the CDR3 is 15 residues. V was pared by 0 bases and J by 4 bases, with 3 bases of the junction left unmatched. Germline values: CDR1 SGHRS, CDR2 YFSETQ.

This clone was detected once. The rearrangement uses TRBV13 and TRBJ1-1; TRBD1 matches at 9 bases. Germline lookup yields CDR1 PRHDT and CDR2 FYEKMQ (reference sequence). There are 15 residues in the CDR3. J gave up 1 base and V 0 bases, and 0 bases lay outside the gene matches. The CDR3 loop is CASSLGQGANTEAFF. CDR3 sequence (DNA): TGTGCCAGCAGCTTAGGACAGGGGGCGAACACTGAAGCTTTCTTT.

The chain carries TRBV4-1 and TRBJ2-7, with D possibly TRBD2 on 5 matching bases. This CDR3 region has 14 residues. Trimming stripped 1 base from V and 1 base from J, with 8 bases between. CDR1 and CDR2 (germline): MGHRA, YSYEKL. This CDR3 reads CASSQAEVSYEQYF. CDR3 nucleotide sequence: TGCGCCAGCAGCCAAGCGGAGGTTTCCTACGAGCAGTACTTC.

Here the CDR3 DNA reads TGTGCCAGCAGCCAAGAGGCAGGGGCTGGGTATGGCTACACCTTC. It yields the protein CASSQEAGAGYGYTF. The J gene is TRBJ1-2, the V gene TRBV4-2; possibly TRBD1 for D (6 bases). Trimming shortened V by 0 bases and J by 5 bases, and 13 bases separated the two germline ends. This CDR3 is 15 amino acids long. Germline values: CDR1 LGHNA, CDR2 YNFKEQ.

V usage is TRBV7-2 and J usage is TRBJ2-2; possible D gene TRBD2, 6 bases. The CDR3 runs to 15 residues. The germline V gene encodes CDR1 SGHTA and CDR2 FQGNSA. Trimming cost V 4 bases and J 2 bases, with 11 bases left between them. For the CDR3, the DNA is TGTGCCAGCAGCTACCCGGGGGTTAACACCGGGGAGCTGTTTTTT. Protein product: CASSYPGVNTGELFF.

The chain employs TRBV6-5 and TRBJ2-2; 10 bases are shared with TRBD2. The J segment lost 0 bases and the V segment lost 2 bases, leaving 0 bases of the junction unmatched. The length of the CDR3 is 16 residues. Looked up from germline, CDR1 is MNHEY and CDR2 is SVGAGI. CDR3 sequence (DNA): TGTGCCAGCAGTTACACTAGCGGGGCGAACACCGGGGAGCTGTTTTTT. Protein sequence: CASSYTSGANTGELFF.

The chain carries TRBV2 and TRBJ2-3, with D uncertain. Germline V CDR1 and CDR2: SNHLY, FYNNEI. Trimming pared 8 bases from V and 2 bases from J, leaving 11 bases between. This CDR3 is built from 13 residues. The CDR3 sequence is CASYLVTTDTQYF. Written as DNA, the CDR3 is TGTGCCAGCTACTTGGTAACCACAGATACGCAGTATTTT.

The gene calls are TRBV27 and TRBJ2-7, with D perhaps matching TRBD2 (6 bases). This CDR3 spans 15 amino acids. Germline assignment: CDR1 MNHEY and CDR2 SMNVEV (reference sequence). V was shortened by 3 bases and J by 3 bases, with 15 bases between the two germline ends. CDR3 nucleotide sequence: TGTGCCAGCAGTTTGCAGGTGGCGGGGCTCTACGAGCAGTACTTC. This gives the protein CASSLQVAGLYEQYF.

The CDR3: CASSSGGARAKNIQYF. DNA for the CDR3: TGTGCCAGCAGTTCCGGGGGGGCGAGGGCCAAAAACATTCAGTACTTC. The J gene is TRBJ2-4, the V gene TRBV6-5, with 8 bases identical to TRBD2. Looked up from germline, CDR1 is MNHEY and CDR2 is SVGAGI. Trimming at V came to 4 bases and at J to 1 base, leaving 6 bases not matched to a gene. CDR3 length: 16 amino acids.